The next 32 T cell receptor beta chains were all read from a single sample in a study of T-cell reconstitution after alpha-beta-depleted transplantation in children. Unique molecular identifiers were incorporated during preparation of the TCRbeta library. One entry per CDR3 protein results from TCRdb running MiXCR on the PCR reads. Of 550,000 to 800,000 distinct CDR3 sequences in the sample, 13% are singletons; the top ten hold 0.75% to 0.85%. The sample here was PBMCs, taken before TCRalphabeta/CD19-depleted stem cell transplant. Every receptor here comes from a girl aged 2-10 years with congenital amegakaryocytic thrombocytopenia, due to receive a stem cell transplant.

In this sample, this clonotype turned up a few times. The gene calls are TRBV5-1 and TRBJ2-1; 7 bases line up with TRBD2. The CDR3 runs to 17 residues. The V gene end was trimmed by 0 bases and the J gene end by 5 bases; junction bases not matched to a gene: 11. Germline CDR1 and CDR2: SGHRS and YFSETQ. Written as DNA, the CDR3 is TGCGCCAGCAGCTTGGCCTTGTGGGAGGGCCGGAACAATGAGCAGTTCTTC. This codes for CASSLALWEGRNNEQFF. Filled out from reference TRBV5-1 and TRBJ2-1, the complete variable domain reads KAGVTQTPRYLIKTRGQQVTLSCSPISGHRSVSWYQQTPGQGLQFLFEYFSETQRNKGNFPGRFSGRQFSNSRSEMNVSTLELGDSALYLCASSLALWEGRNNEQFFGPGTRLTVL.

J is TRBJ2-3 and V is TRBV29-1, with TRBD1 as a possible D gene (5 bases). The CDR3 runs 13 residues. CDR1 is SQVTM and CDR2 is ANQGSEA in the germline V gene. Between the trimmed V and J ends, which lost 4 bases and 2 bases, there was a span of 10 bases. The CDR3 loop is CSVGGIDTDTQYF. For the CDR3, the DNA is TGCAGCGTTGGGGGCATAGACACAGATACGCAGTATTTT.

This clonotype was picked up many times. CDR3 in amino acids: CSAAGEARNTGELFF. The CDR3, as DNA: TGCAGCGCTGCCGGTGAAGCCCGGAACACCGGGGAGCTGTTTTTT. The V and J genes are TRBV29-1 and TRBJ2-2; D ambiguous. V lost 7 bases, J lost 1 base, and 16 bases lay in between. The CDR3 has 15 residues. CDR1 is SQVTM, CDR2 ANQGSEA, per germline.

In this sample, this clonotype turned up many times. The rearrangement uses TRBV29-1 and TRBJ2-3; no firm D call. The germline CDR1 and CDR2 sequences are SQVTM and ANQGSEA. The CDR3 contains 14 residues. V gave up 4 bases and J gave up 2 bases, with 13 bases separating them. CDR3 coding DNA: TGCAGCGTTGCTTCTATAAGGCTCACAGATACGCAGTATTTT. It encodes CSVASIRLTDTQYF.

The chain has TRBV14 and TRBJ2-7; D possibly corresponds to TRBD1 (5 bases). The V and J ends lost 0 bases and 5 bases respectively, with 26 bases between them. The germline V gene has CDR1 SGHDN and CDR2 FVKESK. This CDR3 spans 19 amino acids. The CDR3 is CASSQDSPAQGWKVDEQYF. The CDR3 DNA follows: TGTGCCAGCAGCCAAGACAGCCCCGCGCAGGGATGGAAGGTCGACGAGCAGTACTTC.

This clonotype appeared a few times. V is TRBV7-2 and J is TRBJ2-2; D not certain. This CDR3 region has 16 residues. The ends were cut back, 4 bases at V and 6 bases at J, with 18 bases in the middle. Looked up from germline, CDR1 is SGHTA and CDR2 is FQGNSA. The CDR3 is CASSSHGLSDPGELFF. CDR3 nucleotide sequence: TGTGCCAGCAGCTCCCACGGCCTTAGTGACCCCGGGGAGCTGTTTTTT. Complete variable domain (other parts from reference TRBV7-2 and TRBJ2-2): GAGVSQSPSNKVTEKGKDVELRCDPISGHTALYWYRQSLGQGLEFLIYFQGNSAPDKSGLPSDRFSAERTGGSVSTLTIQRTQQEDSAVYLCASSSHGLSDPGELFFGEGSRLTVL.

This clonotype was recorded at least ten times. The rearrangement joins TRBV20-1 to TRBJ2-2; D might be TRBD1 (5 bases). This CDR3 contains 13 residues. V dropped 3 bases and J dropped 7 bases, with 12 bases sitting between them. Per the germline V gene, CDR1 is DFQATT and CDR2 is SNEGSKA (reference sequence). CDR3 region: CSASPQGHGELFF. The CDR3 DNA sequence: TGCAGTGCTAGCCCCCAGGGTCACGGGGAGCTGTTTTTT.

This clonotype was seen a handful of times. The DNA of the CDR3 is TGCAGCGTTGTCGGATCTAGGGCTGAAGCTTTCTTT. Translation gives CSVVGSRAEAFF. This chain connects TRBV29-1 to TRBJ1-1; D gene ambiguous. With 4 bases removed from V and 6 bases from J, the gap between germline ends came to 12 bases. CDR3 length: 12 amino acids. Germline CDR1 reads SQVTM; CDR2 reads ANQGSEA.

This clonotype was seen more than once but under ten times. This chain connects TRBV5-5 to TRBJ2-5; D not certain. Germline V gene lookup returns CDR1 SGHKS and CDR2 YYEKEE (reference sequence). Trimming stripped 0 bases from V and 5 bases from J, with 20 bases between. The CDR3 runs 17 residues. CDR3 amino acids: CASSLAGMGEDRETQYF. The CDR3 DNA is TGTGCCAGCAGCTTGGCAGGAATGGGTGAAGATCGGGAGACCCAGTACTTC.

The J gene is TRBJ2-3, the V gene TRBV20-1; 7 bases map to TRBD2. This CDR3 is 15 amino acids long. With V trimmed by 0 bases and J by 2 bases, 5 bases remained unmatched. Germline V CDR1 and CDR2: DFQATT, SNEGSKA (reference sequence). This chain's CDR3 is CSARDGGSDTDTQYF. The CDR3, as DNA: TGCAGTGCTAGAGATGGCGGGAGCGACACAGATACGCAGTATTTT.

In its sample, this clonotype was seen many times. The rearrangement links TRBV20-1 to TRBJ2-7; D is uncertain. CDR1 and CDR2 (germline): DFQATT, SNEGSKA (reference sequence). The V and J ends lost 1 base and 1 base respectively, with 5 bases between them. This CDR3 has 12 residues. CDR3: CSARVRSYEQYF. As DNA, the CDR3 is TGCAGTGCTAGAGTGCGGTCCTACGAGCAGTACTTC.

The CDR3 spells CSASDGGSEAFF. The CDR3 DNA follows: TGCAGTGCTTCCGACGGGGGGAGTGAAGCTTTCTTT. The gene calls are TRBV20-1 and TRBJ1-1; D possibly corresponds to TRBD1 (5 bases). V was clipped by 5 bases and J by 7 bases, with 14 bases between them. The germline V gene encodes CDR1 DFQATT and CDR2 SNEGSKA (reference sequence). This CDR3 comprises 12 residues.

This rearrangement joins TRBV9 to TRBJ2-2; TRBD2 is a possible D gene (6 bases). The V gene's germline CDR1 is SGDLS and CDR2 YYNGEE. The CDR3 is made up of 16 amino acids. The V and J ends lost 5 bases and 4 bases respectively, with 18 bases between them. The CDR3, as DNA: TGTGCCAGCAGTCACTCAGGAGGGCTATTCACCGGGGAGCTGTTTTTT. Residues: CASSHSGGLFTGELFF. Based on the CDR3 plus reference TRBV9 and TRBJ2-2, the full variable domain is DSGVTQTPKHLITATGQRVTLRCSPRSGDLSVYWYQQSLDQGLQFLIQYYNGEERAKGNILERFSAQQFPDLHSELNLSSLELGDSALYFCASSHSGGLFTGELFFGEGSRLTVL.

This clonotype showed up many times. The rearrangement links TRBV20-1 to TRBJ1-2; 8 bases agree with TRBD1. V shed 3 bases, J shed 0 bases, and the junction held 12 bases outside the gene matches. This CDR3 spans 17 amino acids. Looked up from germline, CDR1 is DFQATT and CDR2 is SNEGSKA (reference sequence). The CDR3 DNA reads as TGCAGTGCTAGTACAGGGGGGATAATAAGATCTAACTATGGCTACACCTTC. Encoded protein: CSASTGGIIRSNYGYTF.

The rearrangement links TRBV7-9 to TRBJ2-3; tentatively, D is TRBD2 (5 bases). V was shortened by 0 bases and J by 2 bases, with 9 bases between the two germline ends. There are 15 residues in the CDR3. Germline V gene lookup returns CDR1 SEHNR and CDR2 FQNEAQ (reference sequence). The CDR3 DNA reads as TGTGCCAGCAGCTTAGCGGCGGGTTACACAGATACGCAGTATTTT. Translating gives CASSLAAGYTDTQYF.

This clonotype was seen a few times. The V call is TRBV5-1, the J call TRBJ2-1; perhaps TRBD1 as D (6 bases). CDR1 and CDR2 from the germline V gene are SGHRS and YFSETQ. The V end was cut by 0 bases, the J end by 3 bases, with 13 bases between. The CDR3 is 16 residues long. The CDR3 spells CASSLGGQTNYNEQFF. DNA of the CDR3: TGCGCCAGCAGCTTGGGAGGACAGACTAACTACAATGAGCAGTTCTTC. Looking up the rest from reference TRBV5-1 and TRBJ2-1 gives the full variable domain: KAGVTQTPRYLIKTRGQQVTLSCSPISGHRSVSWYQQTPGQGLQFLFEYFSETQRNKGNFPGRFSGRQFSNSRSEMNVSTLELGDSALYLCASSLGGQTNYNEQFFGPGTRLTVL.

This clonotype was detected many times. This CDR3 is CASSPGTSGEETQYF. For the CDR3, the DNA is TGTGCCAGCAGCCCTGGGACTAGCGGCGAAGAGACCCAGTACTTC. This chain uses TRBV7-6 with TRBJ2-5; 11 bases align to TRBD2. The CDR3 is 15 residues long. The V and J ends lost 5 bases and 3 bases, in that order; junction bases with no gene match: 5. Germline CDR1 is SGHVS and CDR2 is FNYEAQ.

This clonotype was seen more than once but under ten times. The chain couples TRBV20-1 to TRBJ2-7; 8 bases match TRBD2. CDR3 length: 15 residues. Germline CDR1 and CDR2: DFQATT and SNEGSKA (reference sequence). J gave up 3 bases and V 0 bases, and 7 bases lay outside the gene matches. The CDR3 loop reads CSARDREGGYYEQYF. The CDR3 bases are TGCAGTGCTAGAGATCGGGAGGGGGGATACTACGAGCAGTACTTC.

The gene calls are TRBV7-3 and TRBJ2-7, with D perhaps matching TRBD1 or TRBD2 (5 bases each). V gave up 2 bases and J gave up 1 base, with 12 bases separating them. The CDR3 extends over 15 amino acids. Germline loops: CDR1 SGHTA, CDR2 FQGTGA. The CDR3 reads CASSLGTHLSYEQYF. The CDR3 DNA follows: TGTGCCAGCAGCTTAGGGACGCATCTTTCCTACGAGCAGTACTTC.

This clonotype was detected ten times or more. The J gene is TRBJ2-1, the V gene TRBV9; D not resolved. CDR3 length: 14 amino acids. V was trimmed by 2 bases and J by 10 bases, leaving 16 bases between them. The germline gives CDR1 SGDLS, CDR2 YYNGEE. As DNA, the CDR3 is TGTGCCAGCAGCGTTAATCCTTTTACGGAGGAGCAGTTCTTC. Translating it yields CASSVNPFTEEQFF.

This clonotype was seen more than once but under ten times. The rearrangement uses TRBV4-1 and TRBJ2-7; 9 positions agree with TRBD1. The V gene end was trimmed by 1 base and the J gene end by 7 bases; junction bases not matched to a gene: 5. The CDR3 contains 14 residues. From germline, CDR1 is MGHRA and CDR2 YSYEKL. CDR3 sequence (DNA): TGCGCCAGCAGCCAAGTACACAGGGGGCTTGAGCAGTACTTC. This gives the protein CASSQVHRGLEQYF.

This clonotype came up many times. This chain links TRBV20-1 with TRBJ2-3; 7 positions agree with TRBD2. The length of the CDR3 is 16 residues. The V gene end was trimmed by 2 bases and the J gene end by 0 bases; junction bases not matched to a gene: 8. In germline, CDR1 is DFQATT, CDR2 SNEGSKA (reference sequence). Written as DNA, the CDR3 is TGCAGTGCTAGACTGCCTTTTAGCGGGAGCACAGATACGCAGTATTTT. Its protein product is CSARLPFSGSTDTQYF.

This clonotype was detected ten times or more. CDR3 protein: CASSQVGSYNEQFF. CDR3 nucleotide sequence: TGTGCCAGCAGTCAAGTGGGCTCCTACAATGAGCAGTTCTTC. This chain connects TRBV7-2 to TRBJ2-1; the D is unclear. Germline CDR1 and CDR2: SGHTA and FQGNSA. There are 14 residues in the CDR3. V lost 6 bases and J lost 0, with 9 bases in between.

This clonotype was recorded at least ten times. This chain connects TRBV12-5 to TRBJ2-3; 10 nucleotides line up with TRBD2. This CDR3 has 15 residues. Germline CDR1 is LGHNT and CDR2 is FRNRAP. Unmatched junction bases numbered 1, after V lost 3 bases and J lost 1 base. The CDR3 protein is CASGFLAGGTDTQYF. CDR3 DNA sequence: TGTGCTAGTGGTTTTCTAGCGGGAGGCACAGATACGCAGTATTTT.

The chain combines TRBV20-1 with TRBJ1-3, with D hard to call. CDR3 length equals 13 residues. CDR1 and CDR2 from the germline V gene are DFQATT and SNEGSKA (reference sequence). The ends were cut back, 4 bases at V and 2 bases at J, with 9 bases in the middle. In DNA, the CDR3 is TGCAGTGCTAAAAGACATACTGGAAACACCATATATTTT. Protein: CSAKRHTGNTIYF.

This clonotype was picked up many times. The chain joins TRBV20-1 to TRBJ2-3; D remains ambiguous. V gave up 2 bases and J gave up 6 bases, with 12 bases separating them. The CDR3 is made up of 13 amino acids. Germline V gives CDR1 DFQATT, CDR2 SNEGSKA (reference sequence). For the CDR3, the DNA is TGCAGTGCTAGATCGGCCTCCATTGATACGCAGTATTTT. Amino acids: CSARSASIDTQYF.

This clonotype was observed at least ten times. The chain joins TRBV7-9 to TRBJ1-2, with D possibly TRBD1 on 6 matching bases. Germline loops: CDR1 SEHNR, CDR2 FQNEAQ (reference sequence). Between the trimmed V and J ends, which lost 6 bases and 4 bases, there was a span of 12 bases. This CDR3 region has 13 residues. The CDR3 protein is CASSQGTPYGYTF. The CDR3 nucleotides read TGTGCCAGCAGTCAGGGGACACCCTATGGCTACACCTTC.

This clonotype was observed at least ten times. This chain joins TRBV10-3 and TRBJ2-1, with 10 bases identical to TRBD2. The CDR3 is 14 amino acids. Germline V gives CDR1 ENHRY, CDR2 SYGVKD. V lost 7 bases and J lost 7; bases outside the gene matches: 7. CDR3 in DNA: TGTGCCATCATGGCGAGCGGGGGGGGTAATGAGCAGTTCTTC. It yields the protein CAIMASGGGNEQFF.

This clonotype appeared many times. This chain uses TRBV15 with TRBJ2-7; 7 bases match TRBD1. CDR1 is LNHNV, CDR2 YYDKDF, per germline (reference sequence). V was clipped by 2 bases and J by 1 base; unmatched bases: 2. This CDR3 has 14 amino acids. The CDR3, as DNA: TGTGCCACCAGCAGAAACAGGGGTTCCTACGAGCAGTACTTC. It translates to CATSRNRGSYEQYF.

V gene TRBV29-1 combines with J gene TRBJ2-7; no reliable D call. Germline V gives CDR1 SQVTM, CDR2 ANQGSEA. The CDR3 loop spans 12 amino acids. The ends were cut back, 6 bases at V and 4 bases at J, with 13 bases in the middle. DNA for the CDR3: TGCAGCGTCCTGGCAAACCCGTACGAGCAGTACTTC. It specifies CSVLANPYEQYF.

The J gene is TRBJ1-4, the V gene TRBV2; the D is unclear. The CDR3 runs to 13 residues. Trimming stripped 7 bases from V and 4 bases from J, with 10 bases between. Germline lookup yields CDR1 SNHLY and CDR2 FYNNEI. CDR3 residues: CASMIANNEKLFF. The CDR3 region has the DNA TGTGCCAGCATGATAGCTAATAATGAAAAACTGTTTTTT. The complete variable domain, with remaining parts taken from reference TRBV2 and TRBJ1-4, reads EPEVTQTPSHQVTQMGQEVILRCVPISNHLYFYWYRQILGQKVEFLVSFYNNEISEKSEIFDDQFSVERPDGSNFTLKIRSTKLEDSAMYFCASMIANNEKLFFGSGTQLSVL.

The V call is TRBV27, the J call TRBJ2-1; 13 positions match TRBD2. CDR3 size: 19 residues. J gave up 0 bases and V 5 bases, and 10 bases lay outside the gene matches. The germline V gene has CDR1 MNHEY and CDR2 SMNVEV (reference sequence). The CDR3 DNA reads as TGTGCCAGCAGTCTCCACTGGACTAGCGGGAGACTCTCCTACAATGAGCAGTTCTTC. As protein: CASSLHWTSGRLSYNEQFF.